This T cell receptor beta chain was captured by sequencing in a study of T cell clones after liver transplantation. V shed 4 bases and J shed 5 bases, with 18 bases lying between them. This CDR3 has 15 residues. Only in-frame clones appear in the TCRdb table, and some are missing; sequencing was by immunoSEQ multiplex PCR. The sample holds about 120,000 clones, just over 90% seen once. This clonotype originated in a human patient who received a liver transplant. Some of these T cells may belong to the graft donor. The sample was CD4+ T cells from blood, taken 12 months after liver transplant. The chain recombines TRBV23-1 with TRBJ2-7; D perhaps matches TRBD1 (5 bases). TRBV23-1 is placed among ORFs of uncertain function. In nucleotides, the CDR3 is TGCGCCAGCAGTCGGTACAGGACAACGGTCCACGAGCAGTACTTC. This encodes CASSRYRTTVHEQYF.